What follows is one T cell receptor (beta chain) and its context. Its antigen is currently unknown. The data derive from a study of T cell responses to AZD1222 COVID-19 vaccine. Whole-study results and caveats: The sample set comprised mostly white British donors with more females, and clonal diversity was possibly underestimated. Increased Spike-specific TCR breadth and depth were observed after two AZD1222 doses. Baseline serostatus was positive in only 5 to 7 AZD1222 recipients.

Sequencing used immunoSEQ multiplex PCR; TCRdb keeps in-frame clones, though not all of them. The profile covers tens of thousands of clones, with roughly 80% appearing a single time and roughly 20% taken by the ten largest. This CDR3 has 16 residues. Germline V gene sequence: CDR1 PRHDT, CDR2 FYEKMQ (reference sequence). V was clipped by 5 bases and J by 3 bases, with 20 bases between them. The starting material was peripheral blood, obtained on day 0 of MenACWY control vaccination. V usage is TRBV13 and J usage is TRBJ2-7; possible D gene TRBD2, 5 bases. This sequence originates from an adult in good health. As DNA, the CDR3 is TGTGCCAGCAGCCAAAATACCCAGCGGAGGAGCTACGAGCAGTACTTC. It yields the protein CASSQNTQRRSYEQYF.